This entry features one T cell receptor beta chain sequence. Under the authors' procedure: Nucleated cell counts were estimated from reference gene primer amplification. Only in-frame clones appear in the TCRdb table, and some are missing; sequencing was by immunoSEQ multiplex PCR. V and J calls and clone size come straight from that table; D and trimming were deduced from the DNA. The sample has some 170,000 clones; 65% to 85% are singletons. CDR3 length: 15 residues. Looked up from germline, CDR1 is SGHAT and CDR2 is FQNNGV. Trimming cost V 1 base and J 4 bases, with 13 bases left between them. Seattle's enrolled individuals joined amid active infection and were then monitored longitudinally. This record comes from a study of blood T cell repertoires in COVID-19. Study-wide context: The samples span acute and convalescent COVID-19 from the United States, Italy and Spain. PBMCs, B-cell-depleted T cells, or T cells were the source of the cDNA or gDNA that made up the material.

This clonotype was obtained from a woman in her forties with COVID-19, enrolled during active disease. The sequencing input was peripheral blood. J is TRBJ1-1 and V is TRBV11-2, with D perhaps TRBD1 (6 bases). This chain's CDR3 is CASSLGLRGGTEAFF. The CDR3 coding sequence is TGTGCCAGCAGCTTAGGGCTTAGGGGGGGCACTGAAGCTTTCTTT.